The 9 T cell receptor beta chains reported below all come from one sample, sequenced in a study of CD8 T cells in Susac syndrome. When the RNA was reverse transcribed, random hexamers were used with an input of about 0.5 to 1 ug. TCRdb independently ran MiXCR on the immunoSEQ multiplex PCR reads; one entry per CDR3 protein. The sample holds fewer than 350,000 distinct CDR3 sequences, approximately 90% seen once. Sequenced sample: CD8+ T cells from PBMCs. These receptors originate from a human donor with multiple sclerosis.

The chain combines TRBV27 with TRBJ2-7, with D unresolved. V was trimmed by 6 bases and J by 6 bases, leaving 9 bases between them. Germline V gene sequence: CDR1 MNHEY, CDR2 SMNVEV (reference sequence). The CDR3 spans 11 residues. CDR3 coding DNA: TGTGCCAGCAGCCCCGGGTCCGAGCAGTACTTC. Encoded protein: CASSPGSEQYF.

Here the CDR3 reads CASSPRGTYEQYF. The CDR3, as DNA: TGTGCCAGCAGCCCCCGGGGCACCTACGAGCAGTACTTC. The chain carries TRBV9 and TRBJ2-7, with D perhaps given as TRBD1 or TRBD2 (5 bases each). Between the trimmed V and J ends, which lost 4 bases and 2 bases, there was a span of 10 bases. The CDR3 contains 13 residues. CDR1 and CDR2 (germline): SGDLS, YYNGEE.

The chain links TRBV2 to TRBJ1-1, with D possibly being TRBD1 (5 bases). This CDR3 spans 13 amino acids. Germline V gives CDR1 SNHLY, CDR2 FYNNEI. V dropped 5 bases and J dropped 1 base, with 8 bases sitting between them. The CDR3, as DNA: TGTGCCAGCAGTCAGGGTTGGAACACTGAAGCTTTCTTT. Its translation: CASSQGWNTEAFF.

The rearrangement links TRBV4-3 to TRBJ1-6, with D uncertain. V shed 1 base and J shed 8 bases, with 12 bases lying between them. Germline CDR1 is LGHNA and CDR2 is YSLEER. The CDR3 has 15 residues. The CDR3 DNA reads TGCGCCAGCAGCCAAGGGTGGGAGGAGGATTCACCCCTCCACTTT. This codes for CASSQGWEEDSPLHF.

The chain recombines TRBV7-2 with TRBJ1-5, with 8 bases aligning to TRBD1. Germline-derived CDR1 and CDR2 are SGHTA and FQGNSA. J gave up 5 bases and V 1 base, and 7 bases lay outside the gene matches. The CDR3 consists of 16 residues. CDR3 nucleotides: TGTGCCAGCAGCTTAGTTGTCAGGGGGCTGGATCAGCCCCAGCATTTT. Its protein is CASSLVVRGLDQPQHF.

The CDR3: CASSLGFQPQHF. CDR3 nucleotide sequence: TGTGCCAGCAGCTTAGGGTTTCAGCCCCAGCATTTT. V and J are TRBV11-1 and TRBJ1-5; no clear D. Germline CDR1 is SGHAT and CDR2 is FQDESV (reference sequence). This CDR3 region has 12 residues. Trimming cost V 1 base and J 6 bases, with 4 bases left between them.

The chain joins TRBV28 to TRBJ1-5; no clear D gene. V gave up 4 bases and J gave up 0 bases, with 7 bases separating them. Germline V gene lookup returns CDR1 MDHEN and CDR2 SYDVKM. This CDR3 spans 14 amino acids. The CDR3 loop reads CASSYGFSNQPQHF. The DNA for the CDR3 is TGTGCCAGCAGTTACGGGTTTAGCAATCAGCCCCAGCATTTT.

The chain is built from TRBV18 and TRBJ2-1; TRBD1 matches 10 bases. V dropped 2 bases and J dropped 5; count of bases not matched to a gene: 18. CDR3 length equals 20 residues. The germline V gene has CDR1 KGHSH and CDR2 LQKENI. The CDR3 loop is CASSPTSRTGGALTNNEQFF. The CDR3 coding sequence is TGTGCCAGCTCACCAACCTCCCGGACAGGGGGGGCTTTGACCAACAATGAGCAGTTCTTC.

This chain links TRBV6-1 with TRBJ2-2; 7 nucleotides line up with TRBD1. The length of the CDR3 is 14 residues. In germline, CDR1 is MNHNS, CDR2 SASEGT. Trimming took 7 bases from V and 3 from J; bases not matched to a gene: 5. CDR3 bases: TGTGCCAGCACCGGACAGGCCGACACCGGGGAGCTGTTTTTT. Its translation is CASTGQADTGELFF.